This is a list of T cell receptor beta chains from one sample in a study of beta chain features in type 1 diabetes. Libraries were prepared by immunoSEQ multiplex PCR; TCRdb keeps only in-frame clonotypes and omits some of them. The data show 900,000 or so clones, around a sixth seen once. The sample comprised naive CD4+ T cells from blood. All receptors derive from a woman aged 18-29 years in good health. The CDR3 runs from the conserved cysteine through the conserved F or W. A D gene is named only where the DNA matches it firmly. Size tells how often a clone was seen (once, few, many) or the class of an expanded clone, and some rows leave it out.

size: few; J: TRBJ2-7; V: TRBV10-3; D: -; DNA: TGTGCCATCAGTGGGGGTTCCTACGAGCAGTACTTC; CDR3: CAISGGSYEQYF
size: -; J: TRBJ2-1; V: TRBV5-1; D: TRBD1; DNA: TGCGCCAGCAGCCAAGGGACAGGGGTTGTCGATGAGCAGTTCTTC; CDR3: CASSQGTGVVDEQFF
size: -; J: TRBJ2-2; V: TRBV4-1; D: -; DNA: TGCGCCAGCAGCCAATCCGGGCCCGGGGAGCTGTTTTTT; CDR3: CASSQSGPGELFF
size: -; J: TRBJ1-3; V: TRBV28; D: -; DNA: TGTGCCAGCAGACCCCGGACAGAGTATTTCTCTGGAAACACCATATATTTT; CDR3: CASRPRTEYFSGNTIYF
size: -; J: TRBJ2-7; V: TRBV6-1; D: -; DNA: TGTGCCAGCATTACTAACTGGGGCTCTTACGAGCAGTACTTC; CDR3: CASITNWGSYEQYF
size: -; J: TRBJ2-7; V: TRBV7-2; D: TRBD2; DNA: TGTGCCAGCAGAATAGCGGGAGATCGAGAGCAGTACTTC; CDR3: CASRIAGDREQYF
size: -; J: TRBJ2-7; V: TRBV4-3; D: TRBD1; DNA: TGCGCCAGCAGCCAGACAGGGGTCGTCGAGCAGTACTTC; CDR3: CASSQTGVVEQYF
size: -; J: TRBJ2-2; V: TRBV7-2; D: -; DNA: TGTGCCAGCAGCCGAAGCGGAGCGAACACCGGGGAGCTGTTTTTT; CDR3: CASSRSGANTGELFF
size: -; J: TRBJ1-2; V: TRBV7-2; D: -; DNA: TGTGCCAGCAGCTTAAAAAATAACTATGGCTACACCTTC; CDR3: CASSLKNNYGYTF
size: -; J: TRBJ2-5; V: TRBV4-2; D: -; DNA: TGTGCCAGCAGCCAAGACTACAGAGACCAAGAGACCCAGTACTTC; CDR3: CASSQDYRDQETQYF
size: -; J: TRBJ2-1; V: TRBV28; D: TRBD2; DNA: TGTGCCAGCAGTGCCTCCGGGACTAGCGGATACAATGAGCAGTTCTTC; CDR3: CASSASGTSGYNEQFF
size: -; J: TRBJ2-1; V: TRBV5-1; D: TRBD1; DNA: TGCGCCAGCAGCCCCGGGACAGCATACAATGAGCAGTTCTTC; CDR3: CASSPGTAYNEQFF
size: few; J: TRBJ2-2; V: TRBV5-4; D: TRBD2; DNA: TGTGCCAGCAGCTTGGGGAGACTAGCGGGTGCCGGGGAGCTGTTTTTT; CDR3: CASSLGRLAGAGELFF
size: few; J: TRBJ2-7; V: TRBV6-5; D: TRBD2; DNA: TGTGCCAGCAGTTACGGTTCACTAGCGGCTTACGAGCAGTACTTC; CDR3: CASSYGSLAAYEQYF
size: -; J: TRBJ2-3; V: TRBV5-1; D: TRBD2; DNA: TGCGCCAGCAGCTTCCCCGGGACTACTAACACAGATACGCAGTATTTT; CDR3: CASSFPGTTNTDTQYF
size: few; J: TRBJ2-5; V: TRBV7-9; D: TRBD1; DNA: TGTGCCAGCAGCCCACAGGGGTTCCAGACCCAGTACTTC; CDR3: CASSPQGFQTQYF
size: -; J: TRBJ2-2; V: TRBV5-6; D: -; DNA: TGTGCCAGCAAACCACGATCAGGGCAGCGGACCGGGGAGCTGTTTTTT; CDR3: CASKPRSGQRTGELFF
size: -; J: TRBJ1-1; V: TRBV9; D: -; DNA: TGTGCCAGCAGCGTAGCCGGAGGATCTAACACTGAAGCTTTCTTT; CDR3: CASSVAGGSNTEAFF
size: -; J: TRBJ1-1; V: TRBV7-9; D: -; DNA: TGTGCCAGCAGCTTGGCTGGGATGAACACTGAAGCTTTCTTT; CDR3: CASSLAGMNTEAFF
size: few; J: TRBJ2-6; V: TRBV10-3; D: -; DNA: TGTGCCATCAGTGAGTCTGCTGGGGCCAACGTCCTGACTTTC; CDR3: CAISESAGANVLTF